These 20 T cell receptor beta chains came from one sample sequenced in a study of blood T cell repertoires in COVID-19. The data were produced by immunoSEQ multiplex PCR, yet TCRdb's version contains in-frame clones alone and is incomplete. The sample lists approximately 290,000 clones; about 91% were seen once. What was sequenced was peripheral blood. The receptors here all came from a woman in her sixties or seventies with acute or convalescent COVID-19.

V usage is TRBV3-1 (or the pseudogene TRBV3-2) and J usage is TRBJ1-2; D unclear. CDR3 length equals 14 residues. Trimming removed 1 base at V and 2 bases at J, with 8 bases between. Germline V lookup: CDR1 LGHDT, CDR2 YNNKEL (reference sequence). The CDR3 sequence: CASSQVQPNYGYTF. The CDR3 DNA reads as TGTGCCAGCAGCCAAGTACAGCCGAACTATGGCTACACCTTC.

The chain recombines TRBV10-1 with TRBJ2-7, with D possibly matching TRBD1 (5 bases). Germline CDR1 reads WNHNN; CDR2 reads SYGVQD (reference sequence). V was trimmed by 9 bases and J by 5 bases, leaving 17 bases between them. This CDR3 is built from 13 residues. DNA of the CDR3: TGCGCCAGACCCAGGGCTGGTTGGAACGAGCAGTACTTC. Its protein product is CARPRAGWNEQYF.

J is TRBJ1-1 and V is TRBV29-1, with D perhaps matching TRBD1 (6 bases). Trimming removed 7 bases from V and 0 bases from J, with 12 bases in between. Germline loops: CDR1 SQVTM, CDR2 ANQGSEA. The CDR3 runs to 13 residues. The CDR3 is CSAGTGLNTEAFF. CDR3 coding DNA: TGCAGCGCCGGAACAGGGTTGAACACTGAAGCTTTCTTT.

The genes are TRBV28 and TRBJ1-5; D is unclear. The CDR3 spans 15 residues. Trimming left V 5 bases short and J 5 bases short, with 16 bases between. Per germline, CDR1 MDHEN and CDR2 SYDVKM. The CDR3 here is CASSPGHLNHQPQHF. The CDR3 nucleotides read TGTGCCAGCAGTCCCGGTCACCTTAACCATCAGCCCCAGCATTTT.

The chain couples TRBV9 to TRBJ1-2; D possibly corresponds to TRBD1 (5 bases). V dropped 6 bases and J dropped 7 bases, with 31 bases sitting between them. The CDR3 consists of 18 residues. Germline CDR1 SGDLS, CDR2 YYNGEE. In DNA form, the CDR3 reads TGTGCCAGCAACGACTGGGGGGACCCGAAGTTGGGAACTATTGGCTACACCTTC. Its translation: CASNDWGDPKLGTIGYTF.

J is TRBJ2-5 and V is TRBV24-1; tentative D call: TRBD1 (6 bases). This CDR3 is built from 14 residues. The V gene lost 0 bases and the J gene lost 7 bases, with 11 bases spanning the gap. Germline CDR1 reads KGHDR; CDR2 reads SFDVKD. The CDR3 loop is CATSDLGQPRTQYF. In DNA, the CDR3 is TGTGCCACCAGTGATTTGGGACAGCCAAGGACCCAGTACTTC.

This CDR3 reads CAWRPGQTRYTF. As DNA, the CDR3 is TGTGCCTGGAGACCGGGACAGACACGCTACACCTTC. The gene calls are TRBV30 and TRBJ1-2; TRBD1 aligns across 7 bases. Trimming removed 3 bases from V and 9 bases from J; junction bases left unmatched: 7. The CDR3 is 12 amino acids. The germline CDR1 and CDR2 sequences are GTSNPN and SVGIG (reference sequence). Supplemented by reference TRBV30 and TRBJ1-2, the full variable domain reads SQTIHQWPATLVQPVGSPLSLECTVEGTSNPNLYWYRQAAGRGLQLLFYSVGIGQISSEVPQNLSASRPQDRQFILSSKKLLLSDSGFYLCAWRPGQTRYTFGSGTRLTVV.

The J gene is TRBJ2-2, the V gene TRBV29-1, with 9 nucleotides matching TRBD1. Germline CDR1 SQVTM, CDR2 ANQGSEA. The CDR3 length is 12 residues. CDR3 residues: CTYRGLTGELFF. The CDR3 DNA sequence: TGCACTTACAGGGGGCTAACCGGGGAGCTGTTTTTT.

The V and J genes are TRBV18 and TRBJ1-5, with TRBD1 as a possible D gene (5 bases). This CDR3 region has 14 residues. V lost 3 bases and J lost 3, with 9 bases in between. CDR1 is KGHSH and CDR2 is LQKENI in the germline V gene. CDR3 protein: CASSPGGFNQPQHF. The CDR3 nucleotides are TGTGCCAGCTCACCGGGGGGGTTCAATCAGCCCCAGCATTTT.

DNA for the CDR3: TGTGCCAGTGGGGGGGGCAATCAGCCCCAGCATTTT. Its protein is CASGGGNQPQHF. The V call is TRBV6-5, the J call TRBJ1-5, with a tentative D call TRBD1 (5 bases). The germline V and J ends were trimmed by 9 bases and 2 bases, with 8 bases remaining between them. CDR1 and CDR2 from the germline V gene are MNHEY and SVGAGI. This CDR3 has 12 amino acids.

The chain has TRBV21-1 and TRBJ1-1; no check of the table's D call, TRBD1, against the DNA was made. TRBV21-1 is deemed a pseudogene. The CDR3 spans 18 residues. The CDR3 spells CASSKGSKDRGENTEAFF. The CDR3 nucleotides read TGTGCCAGCAGCAAAGGATCGAAGGACAGGGGAGAGAACACTGAAGCTTTCTTT.

This chain uses TRBV7-9 with TRBJ2-1; no reliable D call. Trimming pared 5 bases from V and 3 bases from J, leaving 8 bases between. Germline V gives CDR1 SEHNR, CDR2 FQNEAQ (reference sequence). There are 13 residues in the CDR3. The CDR3 loop is CASSADIYNEQFF. In DNA form, the CDR3 reads TGTGCCAGCAGCGCCGACATCTACAATGAGCAGTTCTTC.

J is TRBJ1-4 and V is TRBV6-5; 7 bases are shared with TRBD1. Germline V gives CDR1 MNHEY, CDR2 SVGAGI. V was clipped by 6 bases and J by 4 bases; unmatched bases: 5. The CDR3 consists of 14 residues. Here the CDR3 reads CASRTGAGNEKLFF. The CDR3 region has the DNA TGTGCCAGCAGAACAGGGGCCGGTAATGAAAAACTGTTTTTT.

The chain links TRBV3-1 (or the pseudogene TRBV3-2) to TRBJ2-1, with TRBD2 matching over 7 bases. The junction had 6 bases not matched to a gene; V was cut back by 4 bases and J by 6 bases. Germline values: CDR1 LGHDT, CDR2 YNNKEL (reference sequence). This CDR3 is built from 14 residues. The CDR3 reads CASSLTSVGNEQFF. CDR3 DNA: TGTGCCAGCAGCCTAACTAGCGTAGGCAATGAGCAGTTCTTC.

The chain links TRBV29-1 to TRBJ2-1; TRBD1 aligns across 8 bases. This CDR3 contains 13 residues. Germline values: CDR1 SQVTM, CDR2 ANQGSEA. The junction had 8 bases not matched to a gene; V was cut back by 4 bases and J by 9 bases. The CDR3 protein is CSVANRGFSEQFF. The CDR3 coding sequence is TGCAGCGTTGCCAACAGGGGGTTTAGTGAGCAGTTCTTC.

The chain couples TRBV19 to TRBJ1-6; a weak D match, TRBD1 (5 bases). CDR3 length: 16 residues. V lost 6 bases and J 4 bases, leaving 16 bases between the germline ends. Germline assignment: CDR1 LNHDA and CDR2 SQIVND (reference sequence). The chain's CDR3 is CASRPRQTLYNSPLHF. CDR3 bases: TGTGCCAGTAGACCGAGACAGACTCTTTATAATTCACCCCTCCACTTT.

This chain connects TRBV3-1 (or the pseudogene TRBV3-2) to TRBJ2-7; unclear D gene. The CDR3 is 14 residues long. Germline assignment: CDR1 LGHDT and CDR2 YNNKEL (reference sequence). Between the trimmed V and J ends, which lost 0 bases and 5 bases, there was a span of 11 bases. CDR3 residues: CASSQDEASNEQYF. The CDR3 DNA reads TGTGCCAGCAGCCAAGATGAGGCTAGTAACGAGCAGTACTTC.

The chain links TRBV2 to TRBJ2-1; perhaps TRBD2 as D (5 bases). Germline V gene data show CDR1 as SNHLY and CDR2 as FYNNEI. V was shortened by 5 bases and J by 6 bases, with 8 bases between the two germline ends. This CDR3 has 12 residues. CDR3 sequence (DNA): TGTGCCAGCAGTTTTCTAGCCAATGAGCAGTTCTTC. It translates to CASSFLANEQFF.

This rearrangement joins TRBV7-9 to TRBJ2-5; tentative D call: TRBD2 (6 bases). The CDR3 extends over 14 amino acids. CDR1 SEHNR and CDR2 FQNEAQ come from the germline V gene (reference sequence). Trimming stripped 5 bases from V and 5 bases from J, with 15 bases between. CDR3 sequence reads: CASSLQEGGETQYF. The CDR3 nucleotides are TGTGCCAGCAGCCTTCAGGAGGGCGGGGAGACCCAGTACTTC. The whole variable domain, remainder taken from reference TRBV7-9 and TRBJ2-5, is DTGVSQNPRHKITKRGQNVTFRCDPISEHNRLYWYRQTLGQGPEFLTYFQNEAQLEKSRLLSDRFSAERPKGSFSTLEIQRTEQGDSAMYLCASSLQEGGETQYFGPGTRLLVL.

The V and J genes are TRBV27 and TRBJ2-3; D possibly corresponds to TRBD2 (6 bases). Germline V lookup: CDR1 MNHEY, CDR2 SMNVEV (reference sequence). The CDR3 is 17 amino acids. V lost 2 bases and J 0 bases, leaving 15 bases between the germline ends. In nucleotides, the CDR3 is TGTGCCAGCAGTTTAGTAGGGCTAGCGACTAGCACAGATACGCAGTATTTT. Translation: CASSLVGLATSTDTQYF.